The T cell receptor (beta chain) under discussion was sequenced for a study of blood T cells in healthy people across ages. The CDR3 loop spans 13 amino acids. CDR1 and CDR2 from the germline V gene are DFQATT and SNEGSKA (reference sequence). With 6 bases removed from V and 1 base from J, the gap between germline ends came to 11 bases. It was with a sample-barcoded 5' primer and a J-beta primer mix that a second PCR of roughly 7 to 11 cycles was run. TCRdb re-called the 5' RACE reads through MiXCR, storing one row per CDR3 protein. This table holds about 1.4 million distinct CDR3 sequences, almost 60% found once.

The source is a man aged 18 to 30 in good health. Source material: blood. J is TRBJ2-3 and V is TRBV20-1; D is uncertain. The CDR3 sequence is CSAPLGGTDTQYF. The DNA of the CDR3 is TGCAGTGCCCCTTTAGGCGGCACAGATACGCAGTATTTT.